This T cell receptor beta chain was profiled in a study of T cells in Graves' hyperthyroidism and ophthalmopathy. The CDR3 extends over 16 amino acids. CDR1 is SQVTM and CDR2 is ANQGSEA in the germline V gene. V lost 5 bases, J lost 4 bases, and 13 bases stayed unmatched. Amplified regions were TCR beta CDR3 sequences from RNA transcripts. First-round RT-PCR of the TCR CDR3 relied on the HTBI primer set. TCRdb re-called the multiplex PCR reads through MiXCR, storing one row per CDR3 protein. The sample consists of about 300,000 distinct CDR3 sequences, roughly a fifth of them appearing once. In this sample, this clonotype turned up many times. Inclusion characteristics of ophthalmopathy patients comprised a Clinical Activity Score of at least 3, a NOSPECS grade of at least 4, and duration under 3 months. Investigators excluded patients with uncontrolled infection, other autoimmune disease, pregnancy or lactation.

The rearrangement uses TRBV29-1 and TRBJ2-5, with 10 bases matching TRBD2. The receptor was isolated from a man aged 50 to 60 with Graves' ophthalmopathy. What was sequenced was blood. CDR3 loop: CSVSRASGRFRETQYF. In DNA form, the CDR3 reads TGCAGCGTTTCACGGGCTAGCGGGAGATTTCGAGAGACCCAGTACTTC. Full variable domain (missing parts from reference TRBV29-1 and TRBJ2-5): SAVISQKPSRDICQRGTSLTIQCQVDSQVTMMFWYRQQPGQSLTLIATANQGSEATYESGFVIDKFPISRPNLTFSTLTVSNMSPEDSSIYLCSVSRASGRFRETQYFGPGTRLLVL.